The sequence of this T cell receptor (beta chain) was determined in a study of blood T cells in healthy people across ages. A second PCR of roughly 7 to 11 cycles used a sample-barcoded 5' primer and a J-beta primer mix. TCRdb independently ran MiXCR on the 5' RACE reads; one entry per CDR3 protein. This table has 1.4 million to 1.5 million distinct CDR3 sequences, 42% appearing once. This CDR3 is 15 amino acids long. Germline CDR1 reads DFQATT; CDR2 reads SNEGSKA (reference sequence). Trimming took 3 bases from V and 11 from J, leaving 25 bases between them. The specimen sequenced was blood. This chain uses TRBV20-1 with TRBJ2-5; TRBD1 or TRBD2 may be the D gene (5 bases each). This receptor was taken from a young woman in good health. The CDR3 protein is CSASPRGTLSREQYF. The CDR3 DNA sequence: TGCAGTGCTAGCCCTAGGGGCACCTTATCTAGGGAGCAGTACTTC.